These 8 T cell receptor beta chains came from one sample sequenced in a study of T cell responses to AZD1222 COVID-19 vaccine. The method was immunoSEQ multiplex PCR; TCRdb's version includes in-frame clones alone and lacks a portion of them. The sample lists 150,000 or so clones, 85% to 95% seen once, with roughly 9.1% in the top ten. Material: peripheral blood, obtained on day 0 of AZD1222 vaccination. These receptor sequences come from an adult in good health.

This chain joins TRBV9 and TRBJ2-1, with a weak D call TRBD2 (7 bases). The CDR3 covers 17 residues. Between the trimmed V and J ends, which lost 0 bases and 2 bases, there was a span of 15 bases. Germline V CDR1 and CDR2: SGDLS, YYNGEE. CDR3 in DNA: TGTGCCAGCAGCGTAGGGGGAGGGGGTAGGACCTACAATGAGCAGTTCTTC. Protein sequence: CASSVGGGGRTYNEQFF.

CDR3 bases: TGCGCCAGCAGCTCCGGGACTAGCGTACCGGAGACCCAGTACTTC. Translated: CASSSGTSVPETQYF. The chain links TRBV5-1 to TRBJ2-5; 10 nucleotides agree with TRBD2. Germline V CDR1 and CDR2: SGHRS, YFSETQ. V lost 3 bases to trimming and J lost 5 bases; unmatched junction nucleotides: 7. The CDR3 sequence is 15 residues long.

The J gene is TRBJ1-3, the V gene TRBV3-1 (or the pseudogene TRBV3-2); no definite D call. This CDR3 comprises 13 residues. From germline, CDR1 is LGHDT and CDR2 YNNKEL (reference sequence). V shed 8 bases and J shed 0 bases, with 8 bases lying between them. The DNA for the CDR3 is TGTGCCAGCTGGACTTTCTCTGGAAACACCATATATTTT. Translating gives CASWTFSGNTIYF.

With regard to this clone: It may be a read error: a sequence one base away is much more abundant. The J gene is TRBJ2-2, the V gene TRBV2; no firm D call. CDR1 and CDR2 (germline): SNHLY, FYNNEI. The CDR3 extends over 13 amino acids. The germline V and J ends were trimmed by 3 bases and 1 base, with 3 bases remaining between them. The CDR3 DNA follows: TGTGCCAGCAGTGACGGGAACACCGGGGAGCTGTTTTTT. This codes for CASSDGNTGELFF.

The gene calls are TRBV6-5 and TRBJ1-6; D might be TRBD1 (5 bases). Trimming shortened V by 4 bases and J by 9 bases, and 16 bases separated the two germline ends. This CDR3 is 15 amino acids long. Germline V gene sequence: CDR1 MNHEY, CDR2 SVGAGI. CDR3 protein: CASSSTGTGVSPLHF. The CDR3 DNA sequence: TGTGCCAGCAGTTCAACCGGGACCGGCGTTTCACCCCTCCACTTT.

The V call is TRBV9, the J call TRBJ2-5; possibly TRBD1 or TRBD2 for D (5 bases each). In germline, CDR1 is SGDLS, CDR2 YYNGEE. Between the trimmed V and J ends, which lost 3 bases and 5 bases, there was a span of 17 bases. CDR3 size: 15 residues. The DNA of the CDR3 is TGTGCCAGCAGCGGCCCCACGGGGCCTGCTGAGACCCAGTACTTC. As protein: CASSGPTGPAETQYF.

The rearrangement joins TRBV27 to TRBJ1-1; D is perhaps TRBD1 (6 bases). Germline CDR1 reads MNHEY; CDR2 reads SMNVEV (reference sequence). The CDR3 runs to 12 residues. V lost 3 bases and J lost 8, with 10 bases in between. The CDR3 sequence is CASSFWGAEAFF. DNA of the CDR3: TGTGCCAGCAGTTTTTGGGGGGCCGAAGCTTTCTTT.

The chain uses TRBV6-5 and TRBJ2-1; the match to TRBD2 covers 8 bases. V lost 2 bases to trimming and J lost 6 bases; unmatched junction nucleotides: 6. There are 15 residues in the CDR3. Germline lookup yields CDR1 MNHEY and CDR2 SVGAGI. In DNA form, the CDR3 reads TGTGCCAGCAGTTACGGGACTAGGGGGTCCAATGAGCAGTTCTTC. This codes for CASSYGTRGSNEQFF.